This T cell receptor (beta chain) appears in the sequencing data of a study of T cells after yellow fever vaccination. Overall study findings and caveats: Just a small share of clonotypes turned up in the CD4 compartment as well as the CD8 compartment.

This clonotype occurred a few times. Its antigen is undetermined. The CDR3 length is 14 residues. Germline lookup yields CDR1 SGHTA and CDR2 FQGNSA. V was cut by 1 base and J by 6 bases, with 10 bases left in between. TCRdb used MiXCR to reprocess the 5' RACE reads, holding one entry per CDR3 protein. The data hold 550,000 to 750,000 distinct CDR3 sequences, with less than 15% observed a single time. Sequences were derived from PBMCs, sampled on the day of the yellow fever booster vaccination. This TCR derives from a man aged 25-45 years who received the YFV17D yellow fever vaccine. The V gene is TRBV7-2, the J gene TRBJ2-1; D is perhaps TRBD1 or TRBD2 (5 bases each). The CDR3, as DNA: TGTGCCAGCAGCTTAGTGGGGACGACCAATGAGCAGTTCTTC. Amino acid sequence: CASSLVGTTNEQFF.